These 25 T cell receptor beta chains originate from one sample sequenced in a study of identifying expanded T cells in peripheral blood. Data came from immunoSEQ multiplex PCR; TCRdb stores just in-frame clones and leaves some out. The sample has around 90,000 clones; roughly 88% are singletons. Specimen: blood. All receptors derive from a person aged 18 to 70 in good health.

CDR3 sequence reads: CATSRDGVDRGYEQYF. The CDR3, as DNA: TGTGCCACCAGCAGAGATGGAGTGGACAGGGGTTACGAGCAGTACTTC. This chain links TRBV15 with TRBJ2-7; 9 nucleotides align to TRBD1. CDR3 length: 16 residues. The V segment lost 0 bases and the J segment 4 bases; nucleotides outside the gene matches: 7. Germline V gives CDR1 LNHNV, CDR2 YYDKDF (reference sequence).

The V gene is TRBV9, the J gene TRBJ1-1; the match to TRBD1 covers 9 bases. The V segment lost 0 bases and the J segment 4 bases; nucleotides outside the gene matches: 10. The CDR3 has 17 amino acids. Germline CDR1 reads SGDLS; CDR2 reads YYNGEE. This CDR3 is CASSVEGDRDSGTEAFF. In nucleotides, the CDR3 is TGTGCCAGCAGCGTAGAGGGGGACAGGGATTCTGGCACTGAAGCTTTCTTT.

This sequence joins TRBV25-1 and TRBJ2-7; 8 nucleotides match TRBD1. From germline, CDR1 is MGHDK and CDR2 SYGVNS. This CDR3 is 16 amino acids long. Trimming took 1 base from V and 5 from J; bases not matched to a gene: 10. The CDR3 bases are TGTGCCAGCAGTGAATCCCGGAGCCCAGGGGGCAACGAGCAGTACTTC. Its translation is CASSESRSPGGNEQYF.

V gene TRBV27 combines with J gene TRBJ1-4; possibly TRBD1 for D (6 bases). Germline V gene lookup returns CDR1 MNHEY and CDR2 SMNVEV (reference sequence). The ends were cut back, 0 bases at V and 8 bases at J, with 19 bases in the middle. CDR3 size: 17 residues. This CDR3 reads CASSLSIWGREREKLFF. The CDR3 nucleotides read TGTGCCAGCAGTTTATCGATTTGGGGGCGGGAGCGGGAAAAACTGTTTTTT. The variable domain in full, with the rest retrieved from reference TRBV27 and TRBJ1-4, is EAQVTQNPRYLITVTGKKLTVTCSQNMNHEYMSWYRQDPGLGLRQIYYSMNVEVTDKGDVPEGYKVSRKEKRNFPLILESPSPNQTSLYFCASSLSIWGREREKLFFGSGTQLSVL.

This chain connects TRBV27 to TRBJ2-3; D could derive from TRBD1 or TRBD2 (6 bases each). This CDR3 region has 12 residues. The germline V gene encodes CDR1 MNHEY and CDR2 SMNVEV (reference sequence). The V end was cut by 6 bases, the J end by 3 bases, with 7 bases between. The CDR3 loop is CASRGGTDTQYF. The CDR3 coding sequence is TGTGCCAGCAGAGGGGGGACAGATACGCAGTATTTT.

This sequence joins TRBV2 and TRBJ1-2, with 7 bases matching TRBD1. The germline CDR1 and CDR2 sequences are SNHLY and FYNNEI. V was clipped by 5 bases and J by 8 bases; unmatched bases: 11. The CDR3 has 14 amino acids. The CDR3 reads CASSPGQTLGGYTF. The CDR3 DNA reads TGTGCCAGCAGTCCGGGACAGACCCTAGGAGGCTACACCTTC. Combining the CDR3 with reference TRBV2 and TRBJ1-2 gives the whole variable domain EPEVTQTPSHQVTQMGQEVILRCVPISNHLYFYWYRQILGQKVEFLVSFYNNEISEKSEIFDDQFSVERPDGSNFTLKIRSTKLEDSAMYFCASSPGQTLGGYTFGSGTRLTVV.

V is TRBV5-1 and J is TRBJ2-7, with 10 bases identical to TRBD1. CDR3 length: 19 amino acids. The trim removed 4 bases at V and 2 bases at J, leaving 18 bases unmatched. Germline V gene lookup returns CDR1 SGHRS and CDR2 YFSETQ. This chain's CDR3 is CASSGGPSGQGPRPYEQYF. The CDR3 coding sequence is TGCGCCAGCAGCGGGGGACCCTCGGGACAGGGGCCCAGACCCTACGAGCAGTACTTC.

The chain links TRBV5-1 to TRBJ2-3, with a weak D call TRBD1 (6 bases). The ends were cut back, 0 bases at V and 1 base at J, with 9 bases in the middle. The CDR3 totals 15 residues. Germline V gene sequence: CDR1 SGHRS, CDR2 YFSETQ. CDR3 region: CASSLVRGGTDTQYF. The CDR3, as DNA: TGCGCCAGCAGCTTGGTCAGGGGTGGCACAGATACGCAGTATTTT.

The chain joins TRBV27 to TRBJ1-5; maybe TRBD1 (5 bases). The CDR3 length is 14 residues. Trimming pared 3 bases from V and 3 bases from J, leaving 9 bases between. The germline V gene encodes CDR1 MNHEY and CDR2 SMNVEV (reference sequence). As DNA, the CDR3 is TGTGCCAGCAGTTTGCCAGGGCTCAATCAGCCCCAGCATTTT. It translates to CASSLPGLNQPQHF.

This clone was found once. The chain carries TRBV4-3 and TRBJ2-2; no clear D gene. The CDR3 has 15 residues. The germline CDR1 and CDR2 sequences are LGHNA and YSLEER. V lost 0 bases and J 0 bases, leaving 5 bases between the germline ends. The CDR3 loop reads CASSQDPANTGELFF. The CDR3 DNA follows: TGCGCCAGCAGCCAAGATCCAGCGAACACCGGGGAGCTGTTTTTT.

The CDR3 loop is CASTQPGGAYQPQHF. CDR3 bases: TGTGCCAGCACCCAGCCCGGGGGCGCGTATCAGCCCCAGCATTTT. The chain links TRBV5-5 to TRBJ1-5; D perhaps matches TRBD1 (6 bases). Deletions cut 6 bases from V and 5 bases from J, with 18 bases between. This CDR3 contains 15 residues. Germline CDR1 and CDR2: SGHKS and YYEKEE (reference sequence).

V usage is TRBV27 and J usage is TRBJ2-7; no firm D call. V lost 4 bases to trimming and J lost 0 bases, with 4 bases between them. Germline CDR1 reads MNHEY; CDR2 reads SMNVEV (reference sequence). CDR3 length equals 12 residues. The CDR3 loop is CASSSNSYEQYF. The CDR3 DNA sequence: TGTGCCAGCAGTTCCAACTCCTACGAGCAGTACTTC.

The rearrangement uses TRBV4-3 and TRBJ2-6; D gene unclear. Trimming cost V 0 bases and J 0 bases, with 6 bases left between them. Germline V CDR1 and CDR2: LGHNA, YSLEER. This CDR3 is 16 amino acids long. The CDR3 here is CASSQEAGSGANVLTF. The CDR3 coding sequence is TGCGCCAGCAGCCAAGAGGCCGGCTCTGGGGCCAACGTCCTGACTTTC.

The table lists this clone with a few counts. J is TRBJ1-5 and V is TRBV6-4; weak D call: TRBD1 (5 bases). There are 15 residues in the CDR3. From germline, CDR1 is MRHNA and CDR2 SNTAGT. The V and J ends lost 3 bases and 3 bases respectively, with 12 bases between them. This CDR3 is CASSETGGANQPQHF. In DNA, the CDR3 is TGTGCCAGCAGTGAGACGGGAGGGGCCAATCAGCCCCAGCATTTT.

The chain recombines TRBV6-5 with TRBJ2-5; D call uncertain. The CDR3 runs 14 residues. Germline lookup yields CDR1 MNHEY and CDR2 SVGAGI. The V end lost 5 bases, the J end lost 1 base, and 11 bases lay between the germline ends. The CDR3 reads CASSLRLLQETQYF. In nucleotides, the CDR3 is TGTGCCAGCAGTCTCCGACTGCTCCAAGAGACCCAGTACTTC.

The chain is built from TRBV21-1 and TRBJ2-1; the D call of TRBD2 is as the table states it, not checked on the DNA. TRBV21-1 corresponds to a pseudogene. The CDR3 totals 15 residues. DNA for the CDR3: TGTGCCAGCCGCAAAACTAGCGGGAGGTCCAATGAGCAGTTCTTC. Its protein product is CASRKTSGRSNEQFF.

V gene TRBV18 combines with J gene TRBJ2-4; TRBD1 might be the D (6 bases). This CDR3 has 15 amino acids. Germline V gives CDR1 KGHSH, CDR2 LQKENI. The V gene lost 4 bases and the J gene lost 5 bases, with 15 bases spanning the gap. The CDR3 sequence: CASSRPGVRENIQYF. CDR3 DNA: TGTGCCAGCTCACGTCCAGGGGTTAGGGAAAACATTCAGTACTTC.

This rearrangement joins TRBV7-3 to TRBJ2-5; TRBD2 matches 8 bases. Trimming removed 5 bases from V and 4 bases from J; junction bases left unmatched: 15. Germline CDR1 and CDR2: SGHTA and FQGTGA. CDR3 size: 17 residues. The CDR3 sequence is CASSPPPGGDRGETQYF. The CDR3 DNA is TGTGCCAGCAGCCCCCCCCCGGGGGGGGATAGGGGAGAGACCCAGTACTTC.

The chain recombines TRBV28 with TRBJ1-1, with a tentative D call TRBD1 (6 bases). V was pared by 0 bases and J by 3 bases, with 11 bases between. The CDR3 is made up of 15 amino acids. Germline V lookup: CDR1 MDHEN, CDR2 SYDVKM. The CDR3 region has the DNA TGTGCCAGCAGTTTATGGGGGGGCGCGTACACTGAAGCTTTCTTT. It encodes CASSLWGGAYTEAFF.

This clone appeared a few times. The chain recombines TRBV5-1 with TRBJ2-5; D possibly matches TRBD1 or TRBD2 (5 bases each). Trimming removed 4 bases at V and 1 base at J, with 14 bases between. The CDR3 is made up of 15 amino acids. The germline CDR1 and CDR2 sequences are SGHRS and YFSETQ. CDR3 in amino acids: CASSGDGRGQETQYF. CDR3 in DNA: TGCGCCAGCAGCGGGGACGGTCGGGGCCAAGAGACCCAGTACTTC.

J is TRBJ2-1 and V is TRBV5-1; 7 bases agree with TRBD1. The germline V gene has CDR1 SGHRS and CDR2 YFSETQ. The CDR3 extends over 15 amino acids. V lost 4 bases to trimming and J lost 3 bases; unmatched junction nucleotides: 7. CDR3 sequence reads: CASSTGQVVYNEQFF. As DNA, the CDR3 is TGCGCCAGCAGCACAGGACAGGTTGTCTACAATGAGCAGTTCTTC.

This chain connects TRBV5-4 to TRBJ2-2; D unresolved. This CDR3 comprises 11 residues. Trimming stripped 5 bases from V and 6 bases from J, with 5 bases between. Per the germline V gene, CDR1 is SGHNT and CDR2 is YYREEE (reference sequence). CDR3 sequence: CASRVAGELFF. The CDR3 DNA reads TGTGCCAGCAGGGTGGCCGGGGAGCTGTTTTTT.

Note on this clone: Other DNA variants within this sample encode the same CDR3. V is TRBV6-5 and J is TRBJ2-2; no reliable D call. V was trimmed by 0 bases and J by 6 bases, leaving 2 bases between them. The germline V gene encodes CDR1 MNHEY and CDR2 SVGAGI. This CDR3 has 12 amino acids. As DNA, the CDR3 is TGTGCCAGCAGTTACTCGCCCGGGGAGCTGTTTTTT. Its protein product is CASSYSPGELFF.

This clone has just one count. This chain connects TRBV21-1 to TRBJ2-1; TRBD2 is the table's D call and was not checked against the DNA. TRBV21-1 is listed as a pseudogene. There are 18 residues in the CDR3. The CDR3 sequence: CASSNWASGKLLDNEQFF. The CDR3 DNA sequence: TGTGCCAGCAGCAATTGGGCTAGCGGGAAGCTCCTCGACAATGAGCAGTTCTTC.

This clone was observed a single time. The rearrangement uses TRBV5-1 and TRBJ2-5, with D possibly being TRBD1 or TRBD2 (5 bases each). The CDR3 is 14 amino acids. V shed 2 bases and J shed 4 bases, with 12 bases lying between them. Germline values: CDR1 SGHRS, CDR2 YFSETQ. As DNA, the CDR3 is TGCGCCAGCAGCTTCGGGACCTCGGGAGAGACCCAGTACTTC. Its translation: CASSFGTSGETQYF.